These T cell receptor beta chains were read from a single sample in a study of T cell responses to AZD1222 COVID-19 vaccine. Using immunoSEQ multiplex PCR, the repertoire was profiled, and TCRdb retains in-frame clones only, with some absent. The data contain tens of thousands of clones, around nine tenths of them singletons. The sequenced sample was peripheral blood, obtained 28 days after the second AZD1222 dose. These receptor sequences come from an adult who received the AZD1222 COVID-19 vaccine. CDR3s include the opening cysteine and the closing phenylalanine or tryptophan. The D gene is left open where the match is weak. Size is stated for part of the rows, as once, few or many counts, or as a class when the clone is expanded.

>TRBV6-5|.|.|TRBJ2-5
TGTGCCAGCAGTTACGGGGGCCGCCGAGAGACCCAGTACTTC
CASSYGGRRETQYF
>TRBV27|.|.|TRBJ1-2
TGTGCCAGCAGAATCAAGGACGGGGACTATGGCTACACCTTC
CASRIKDGDYGYTF
>TRBV19|TRBD1|.|TRBJ1-5
TGTGCCAGTAGATCGGGACAGTCAAATAGCAATCAGCCCCAGCATTTT
CASRSGQSNSNQPQHF
>TRBV7-3|TRBD2|.|TRBJ2-1
TGTGCCAGCAGCTTGGTGGGACTAGCGGGAGGAGTCAATGAGCAGTTCTTC
CASSLVGLAGGVNEQFF
>TRBV6-1|TRBD2|.|TRBJ2-7
TGTGCCAGCAGTGAAGTGGGGAGGGCAGGCGAGCAGTACTTC
CASSEVGRAGEQYF
>TRBV4-3|.|.|TRBJ1-1
TGCGCCAGCAGCCACAACAGGGCTGAAGCTTTCTTT
CASSHNRAEAFF
>TRBV29-1|TRBD2|.|TRBJ2-3
TGCAGCGTTGAAGGCGGACTAGCGAGCCGTGGGGGTACGCAGTATTTT
CSVEGGLASRGGTQYF
>TRBV7-8|TRBD2|.|TRBJ2-7
TGTGCCAGCAGCTTATGGACTAGCGGAAGCTCCTACGAGCAGTACTTC
CASSLWTSGSSYEQYF
>TRBV3-1/TRBV3-2|TRBD1|.|TRBJ1-1
TGTGCCAGCAGCCATAGGACAGGGAACACTGAAGCTTTCTTT
CASSHRTGNTEAFF
>TRBV4-2|.|.|TRBJ1-2
TGTGCCAGCAGCGAAAAGGTTCAGGAGGCCTATGGCTACACCTTC
CASSEKVQEAYGYTF
>TRBV30|TRBD1|.|TRBJ1-2
TGTGCCTGGAGTCGAGACAGGGGGAATGGCTACACCTTC
CAWSRDRGNGYTF
>TRBV2|TRBD1|.|TRBJ2-5
TGTGCCAGCAGGGAGGGGACAGGATGGCGGCAAGAGACCCAGTACTTC
CASREGTGWRQETQYF
>TRBV5-1|.|.|TRBJ1-5
TGCGCCAGCAGCGTTGAACCGGGACGGGGGGATCAGCCCCAGCATTTT
CASSVEPGRGDQPQHF
>TRBV19|.|.|TRBJ2-7
TGTGCCAGTAGTGGAGAATACAGGGACTCCTACGAGCAGTACTTC
CASSGEYRDSYEQYF
>TRBV27|.|.|TRBJ1-2
TGTGCCAGCCGAACCGGGGAAAGGAACTATGGCTACACCTTC
CASRTGERNYGYTF
>TRBV6-1|.|.|TRBJ2-7
TGTGCCAGCAGTGACAGCAGGAAGGGAACAGGAGAGCAGTACTTC
CASSDSRKGTGEQYF
>TRBV6-5|TRBD2|.|TRBJ2-1
TGTGCCAGCAGTTTAGCGGGGACGGGAGCCTACAATGAGCAGTTCTTC
CASSLAGTGAYNEQFF
>TRBV30|.|.|TRBJ2-7
TGTGCCTGGAGTGTTGGGACAACCTACGAGCAGTACTTC
CAWSVGTTYEQYF
>TRBV4-2|TRBD1|.|TRBJ1-2
TGTGCCAGCAGCCAAGAGCTACGGGACAGGGGGAGGAATGGCTACACCTTC
CASSQELRDRGRNGYTF
>TRBV6-5|.|.|TRBJ1-3
TGTGCCAGCAGCCCACAGAACTCTGGAAACACCATATATTTT
CASSPQNSGNTIYF
>TRBV28|TRBD1|.|TRBJ1-1
TGTGCCAGCGAGGACAGGTCGGCCACTGAAGCTTTCTTT
CASEDRSATEAFF
>TRBV20-1|.|once|TRBJ2-7
TGCAGTGCTAGTGGCCCCTCCCTAGTGACAAGCTCCTACGAGCAGTACTTC
CSASGPSLVTSSYEQYF
>TRBV5-1|TRBD1|.|TRBJ2-3
TGCGCCAGCGCGACAGGGGGCCGGTCAGATACGCAGTATTTT
CASATGGRSDTQYF
>TRBV5-1|TRBD1|.|TRBJ1-1
TGCGCCAGCAGCTTGGAGGACAGGACTGAAGCTTTCTTT
CASSLEDRTEAFF
>TRBV7-2|.|.|TRBJ1-1
TGTGCCAGCAGCTTAGCGACCCAGGGGAGGACGAACACTGAAGCTTTCTTT
CASSLATQGRTNTEAFF
>TRBV4-2|.|.|TRBJ2-1
TGTGCCAGCAGCCAAGAAGCGGGTGCCTACAATGAGCAGTTCTTC
CASSQEAGAYNEQFF
>TRBV11-2|.|.|TRBJ2-6
TGTGCCAGCAGCTTAGTAATATCTGGGACTGGGGCCAACGTCCTGACTTTC
CASSLVISGTGANVLTF
>TRBV11-1|TRBD1|.|TRBJ2-7
TGTGCCAGCAGCAGGACAGGAGCTCTCGAGCAGTACTTC
CASSRTGALEQYF
>TRBV13|TRBD1|.|TRBJ2-2
TGTGCCAGCGTCAATAGGGGACAGGAGGACACCGGGGAGCTGTTTTTT
CASVNRGQEDTGELFF
>TRBV6-1|.|.|TRBJ1-1
TGTGCCAGCAGTGAAGACCCGAGTCAAGCTTTCTTT
CASSEDPSQAFF
>TRBV7-2|.|once|TRBJ2-1
TGTGCCAGCAGCTTAGAGGGTAAGCGGGTCAATGAGCAGTTCTTC
CASSLEGKRVNEQFF
>TRBV4-2|.|.|TRBJ2-5
TGTGCCAGCAGCCAAGATGGTCGAGAGACCCAGTACTTC
CASSQDGRETQYF
>TRBV27|TRBD1|.|TRBJ1-1
TGTGCCAGCAGTTTGCGGGGAAGGGACAGGGGGCGAGGTAGAGCGGAAGCTTTCTTT
CASSLRGRDRGRGRAEAFF
>TRBV6-6|TRBD1|once|TRBJ2-1
TGTGCCAGCAGCCCGGACAGGGGCCCCTACAATGAGCAGTTCTTC
CASSPDRGPYNEQFF
>TRBV27|TRBD2|.|TRBJ2-7
TGTGCCAGCAGTCCCGGCCTCGGACTAGCGGGAGGCAATAACGAGCAGTACTTC
CASSPGLGLAGGNNEQYF
>TRBV15|.|.|TRBJ1-5
TGTGCCACCAGCAGAGATCAGGGGACCAATCAGCCCCAGCATTTT
CATSRDQGTNQPQHF
>TRBV10-1|.|.|TRBJ2-5
TGCGCCAGCAGTGAGTCCGTCCAAGAGACCCAGTACTTC
CASSESVQETQYF
>TRBV30|.|.|TRBJ2-3
TGTGCCTCCTCTTTAGGCAGGGGTCACACAGATACGCAGTATTTT
CASSLGRGHTDTQYF
>TRBV25-1|.|.|TRBJ2-3
TGTGCCAGCAGTGACCGGGGCGGCACAGATACGCAGTATTTT
CASSDRGGTDTQYF
>TRBV14|TRBD1|.|TRBJ1-2
TGTGCCAGCAGCCACTTGACAGGGTCCTTAGGTGGCTACACCTTC
CASSHLTGSLGGYTF
>TRBV19|.|.|TRBJ2-1
TGTGCCAGTAGTATGCCTTTATCTAGCGCGACCTACAATGAGCAGTTCTTC
CASSMPLSSATYNEQFF